This T cell receptor (beta chain) was identified during a study of cytomegalovirus exposure and HLA in healthy donors. The overall study: A later analysis reported the same platform for the roughly 110 validation repertoires and the approximately 670 first-cohort repertoires. Study-wide results and limits: In vitro testing confirmed three CMV-associated chains as specific for CMV antigens.

A remark on this clone: The antigen is not known. Other DNA sequences within the sample encode an identical CDR3.

The validation cohort, a group of 90 to 150 subjects, included the donors and was separate from the approximately 650-subject first cohort. TCRdb keeps only in-frame clones here, not all; method: immunoSEQ multiplex PCR. Here the sample spans about 180,000 clones, about 85% being singletons. Germline loops: CDR1 MNHEY, CDR2 SMNVEV (reference sequence). V was clipped by 8 bases and J by 4 bases; unmatched bases: 1. The CDR3 spans 11 residues. The receptor comes from a man between 18 and 29 years old in good health and CMV-seropositive. The V call is TRBV27, the J call TRBJ1-2, with 7 bases fitting TRBD1. What was sequenced was PBMCs. As DNA, the CDR3 is TGTGCCAGCCGGGACAGCTATGGCTACACCTTC. It encodes CASRDSYGYTF.